The next 24 T cell receptor beta chains were all read from a single sample in a study of blood T cell repertoires in COVID-19. Measured with immunoSEQ multiplex PCR; TCRdb has only the in-frame clones, and not every one. Of roughly 180,000 clones in the sample, around four fifths were seen once. Sequenced: peripheral blood. All receptors come from a woman aged 25 to 39 with acute or convalescent COVID-19.

DNA for the CDR3: TGTGCCAGCAGCTTAATTGGCAGGGAAGTCCTCAATGAGCAGTTCTTC. Translating gives CASSLIGREVLNEQFF. This sequence joins TRBV11-1 and TRBJ2-1; weak D call: TRBD1 (5 bases). Germline lookup yields CDR1 SGHAT and CDR2 FQDESV (reference sequence). This CDR3 is 16 amino acids long. V lost 2 bases to trimming and J lost 6 bases, with 17 bases between them.

This clone was seen a handful of times. The V call is TRBV4-2, the J call TRBJ1-2; D is uncertain. This CDR3 contains 14 residues. Germline loops: CDR1 LGHNA, CDR2 YNFKEQ. Trimming removed 1 base at V and 5 bases at J, with 11 bases between. In DNA, the CDR3 is TGTGCCAGCAGCCAAGGGCCACTCGGGTATGGCTACACCTTC. Translating it yields CASSQGPLGYGYTF.

This clone was counted a single time. The chain has TRBV5-4 and TRBJ1-2; 7 bases map to TRBD1. V gave up 4 bases and J gave up 6 bases; unmatched junction bases: 6. The CDR3 spans 13 residues. Germline V gene lookup returns CDR1 SGHNT and CDR2 YYREEE (reference sequence). CDR3 sequence: CASSPTGEHGYTF. The CDR3 DNA reads TGTGCCAGCAGCCCAACAGGGGAACATGGCTACACCTTC.

The CDR3 spells CAWRTDYEQYF. In DNA, the CDR3 is TGTGCCTGGAGAACAGATTACGAGCAGTACTTC. The V and J genes are TRBV30 and TRBJ2-7; the D is unclear. With 3 bases removed from V and 4 bases from J, the gap between germline ends came to 7 bases. The CDR3 extends over 11 amino acids. Germline CDR1 reads GTSNPN; CDR2 reads SVGIG (reference sequence).

The genes are TRBV20-1 and TRBJ2-7; no reliable D call. The germline CDR1 and CDR2 sequences are DFQATT and SNEGSKA (reference sequence). V was shortened by 3 bases and J by 5 bases, with 8 bases between the two germline ends. The length of the CDR3 is 11 residues. CDR3 nucleotide sequence: TGCAGTGCTAGTCAGGCCCACGAGCAGTACTTC. Encoded protein: CSASQAHEQYF.

The chain uses TRBV6-4 and TRBJ1-2; possible D gene TRBD1, 5 bases. V was pared by 0 bases and J by 4 bases, with 21 bases between. The CDR3 is 18 residues long. Germline CDR1 MRHNA, CDR2 SNTAGT. DNA of the CDR3: TGTGCCAGCAGTGACTCGCCCTTAGGAGGGGCTCATCCCTATGGCTACACCTTC. Protein product: CASSDSPLGGAHPYGYTF.

The rearrangement uses TRBV12-5 and TRBJ1-2; no clear D. CDR3 length: 14 residues. Germline assignment: CDR1 LGHNT and CDR2 FRNRAP. Trimming pared 5 bases from V and 0 bases from J, leaving 10 bases between. The CDR3 region is CASGLGGANYGYTF. The CDR3 bases are TGTGCTAGTGGTCTCGGCGGAGCTAACTATGGCTACACCTTC. The complete variable domain, with remaining parts taken from reference TRBV12-5 and TRBJ1-2, reads DARVTQTPRHKVTEMGQEVTMRCQPILGHNTVFWYRQTMMQGLELLAYFRNRAPLDDSGMPKDRFSAEMPDATLATLKIQPSEPRDSAVYFCASGLGGANYGYTFGSGTRLTVV.

This clone is a singleton in its sample. J is TRBJ1-2 and V is TRBV28; D perhaps matches TRBD1 (5 bases). Germline V CDR1 and CDR2: MDHEN, SYDVKM. Trimming left V 7 bases short and J 5 bases short, with 17 bases between. This CDR3 spans 14 amino acids. The CDR3, as DNA: TGTGCCAGCACCCCCGGCGTGGGGCGGTATGGCTACACCTTC. Protein sequence: CASTPGVGRYGYTF.

The rearrangement links TRBV5-1 to TRBJ2-7; the D gene is possibly TRBD2 (5 bases). The CDR3 is made up of 15 amino acids. CDR1 and CDR2 (germline): SGHRS, YFSETQ. Trimming removed 0 bases at V and 1 base at J, with 11 bases between. The CDR3 sequence is CASSLARTRSYEQYF. For the CDR3, the DNA is TGCGCCAGCAGCTTGGCGAGAACTAGGTCCTACGAGCAGTACTTC.

This chain joins TRBV4-3 and TRBJ1-1; weak D call: TRBD1 (5 bases). The CDR3 has 20 amino acids. V was shortened by 4 bases and J by 3 bases, with 30 bases between the two germline ends. The germline gives CDR1 LGHNA, CDR2 YSLEER. Here the CDR3 DNA reads TGCGCCAGCAGCCGCCCCGGGCAGGGCCTCATTGTGTGGAGTGACACTGAAGCTTTCTTT. It codes for CASSRPGQGLIVWSDTEAFF.

This clone has just one count. The chain is built from TRBV11-2 and TRBJ1-5; D is perhaps TRBD1 (5 bases). Germline V gene lookup returns CDR1 SGHAT and CDR2 FQNNGV. CDR3 length equals 15 residues. Deletions cut 1 base from V and 4 bases from J, with 11 bases between. CDR3 bases: TGTGCCAGCAGCTTAGTTACAGGTCCAAATCAGCCCCAGCATTTT. Encoded protein: CASSLVTGPNQPQHF.

The V gene is TRBV19, the J gene TRBJ2-2, with TRBD1 matching over 7 bases. The CDR3 loop spans 15 amino acids. V lost 7 bases to trimming and J lost 4 bases; unmatched junction nucleotides: 9. Germline values: CDR1 LNHDA, CDR2 SQIVND (reference sequence). CDR3: CASKSTGNPTGELFF. CDR3 nucleotide sequence: TGTGCCAGTAAGTCGACAGGGAATCCCACCGGGGAGCTGTTTTTT.

V is TRBV5-1 and J is TRBJ2-3; D is undetermined. V lost 3 bases to trimming and J lost 4 bases, with 15 bases between them. CDR3 size: 15 residues. Germline loops: CDR1 SGHRS, CDR2 YFSETQ. The DNA of the CDR3 is TGCGCCAGCAGCTCTTATTCACGGGTCGCAGATACGCAGTATTTT. Translated, it gives CASSSYSRVADTQYF.

The chain carries TRBV6-4 and TRBJ2-1; 11 nucleotides match TRBD1. The germline gives CDR1 MRHNA, CDR2 SNTAGT. The V and J ends lost 3 bases and 6 bases, in that order; junction bases with no gene match: 4. The CDR3 is 15 residues long. The DNA of the CDR3 is TGTGCCAGCAGTGAGAGCGGGACAGGGGGCAATGAGCAGTTCTTC. Amino acids: CASSESGTGGNEQFF.

The V and J genes are TRBV24-1 and TRBJ1-3; D not certain. This CDR3 region has 18 residues. The germline V and J ends were trimmed by 12 bases and 0 bases, with 26 bases remaining between them. Germline values: CDR1 KGHDR, CDR2 SFDVKD. The CDR3 loop reads CAPPLEGGPWSSGNTIYF. In DNA form, the CDR3 reads TGTGCCCCCCCTCTCGAGGGAGGTCCTTGGTCCTCTGGAAACACCATATATTTT.

The J gene is TRBJ2-5, the V gene TRBV5-1, with D perhaps matching TRBD2 (5 bases). Germline-derived CDR1 and CDR2 are SGHRS and YFSETQ. The CDR3 loop spans 14 amino acids. The V and J ends lost 0 bases and 5 bases respectively, with 11 bases between them. The CDR3 sequence is CASSLAASWETQYF. CDR3 nucleotides: TGCGCCAGCAGCTTGGCCGCTAGCTGGGAGACCCAGTACTTC.

The chain is built from TRBV4-2 and TRBJ2-5, with 11 nucleotides matching TRBD2. CDR1 and CDR2 from the germline V gene are LGHNA and YNFKEQ. After removal of 3 bases from V and 1 base from J, the junction contained 4 bases not matched to a gene. This CDR3 has 16 residues. The CDR3 reads CASSHELAGAQETQYF. The CDR3 DNA reads TGTGCCAGCAGCCATGAACTAGCGGGGGCCCAAGAGACCCAGTACTTC.

The chain couples TRBV6-5 to TRBJ1-6; D not resolved. This CDR3 has 15 residues. Trimming removed 2 bases at V and 0 bases at J, with 5 bases between. CDR1 is MNHEY and CDR2 is SVGAGI in the germline V gene. CDR3: CASSYEGSYNSPLHF. The CDR3 region has the DNA TGTGCCAGCAGTTACGAGGGCTCCTATAATTCACCCCTCCACTTT.

This chain uses TRBV9 with TRBJ2-3, with 7 positions matching TRBD1. The CDR3 extends over 15 amino acids. The germline V gene has CDR1 SGDLS and CDR2 YYNGEE. After removal of 4 bases from V and 6 bases from J, the junction contained 11 bases not matched to a gene. The CDR3 region is CASSKTGPGPDTQYF. The CDR3 DNA sequence: TGTGCCAGCAGCAAGACAGGGCCGGGTCCTGATACGCAGTATTTT.

The rearrangement links TRBV3-1 (or the pseudogene TRBV3-2) to TRBJ2-1; possibly TRBD1 for D (5 bases). The CDR3 consists of 15 residues. Trimming stripped 1 base from V and 0 bases from J, with 7 bases between. Germline CDR1 LGHDT, CDR2 YNNKEL (reference sequence). The CDR3 reads CASSQGGSSYNEQFF. The CDR3 DNA is TGTGCCAGCAGCCAAGGGGGCAGCTCCTACAATGAGCAGTTCTTC.

The chain recombines TRBV3-1 (or the pseudogene TRBV3-2) with TRBJ2-5; D gene ambiguous. V lost 1 base and J 2 bases, leaving 8 bases between the germline ends. Per germline, CDR1 LGHDT and CDR2 YNNKEL (reference sequence). This CDR3 spans 14 amino acids. CDR3 protein: CASSQVARQETQYF. CDR3 bases: TGTGCCAGCAGCCAAGTTGCTAGACAAGAGACCCAGTACTTC.

The chain couples TRBV27 to TRBJ1-6, with 7 bases aligning to TRBD1. CDR1 is MNHEY and CDR2 is SMNVEV in the germline V gene (reference sequence). Trimming took 7 bases from V and 5 from J; bases not matched to a gene: 14. CDR3 length: 17 amino acids. The CDR3: CASTQTTGVGNNSPLHF. The CDR3 DNA sequence: TGTGCCAGCACCCAGACAACAGGGGTTGGTAATAATTCACCCCTCCACTTT.

V gene TRBV28 combines with J gene TRBJ2-3, with 9 bases lining up with TRBD1. This CDR3 has 16 residues. Germline trimming cut 5 bases from V and 2 bases from J; bases unmatched to any gene: 8. Per germline, CDR1 MDHEN and CDR2 SYDVKM. As DNA, the CDR3 is TGTGCCAGCAGTACAATCGGACAGGGGCACACAGATACGCAGTATTTT. It translates to CASSTIGQGHTDTQYF.

The chain's CDR3 is CASRFTGSVSSNEQFF. In DNA, the CDR3 is TGTGCCAGCAGGTTTACAGGGTCTGTCTCTTCGAATGAGCAGTTCTTC. This chain uses TRBV7-2 with TRBJ2-1, with a weak D call TRBD1 (6 bases). The CDR3 loop spans 16 amino acids. Trimming left V 6 bases short and J 7 bases short, with 22 bases between. Germline CDR1 reads SGHTA; CDR2 reads FQGNSA.